Detailed here is one T cell receptor beta chain. The clone's antigen remains unknown. No quality values exist for individual bases; no much larger clone is one base distant. From a lookup of the germline V gene, CDR1 and CDR2 are MNHEY and SVGAGI. V loses 0 bases of germline sequence and J loses 3 bases, and the interval between the two ends is 6 bases. CDR3 length: 15 amino acids, cysteine to phenylalanine. This entry keeps only the CDR3 DNA: 45 bases, framed from base 1. TCR beta CDR3 regions were amplified from genomic DNA with the immunoSEQ v3 hsTCRB kit using bias-controlled multiplex PCR. An Illumina NextSeq 500 was used to sequence the TCR libraries, reaching 1.5 million to 2.5 million read pairs at survey level or roughly 4.5-6.5 million at deep level. Turning to the authors' computational methods: The immunoSEQ Analyzer software assigned V, D and J genes, filtered out non-productive sequences, and reported clonality. Repertoires were compared by productive Simpson clonality and by the Morisita overlap index of productive TRB rearrangements between infused TIL and blood. Absolute clonotype counts in blood were estimated as lymphocyte count times CD3+ fraction times the clone's productive frequency. This immuneACCESS table, as held by TCRdb, lists in-frame sequences with V and J called but not all clones. Of the missing ones, under half trace to an unresolved V gene in checked studies; the others have no known cause. V, J and clone size derive from that table, while D and trimming were established from the DNA sequence. The sample data list 50,000 or so clones, and 65% to 80% of these were observed just once. Clones ranked in the top ten supply about 5% of the sample.

The time point tag for this specimen amounts to: pre-treatment sample, taken before nivolumab and TIL therapy. Adults with stage 4 NSCLC were enrolled in a dual-center phase I trial from late 2017 to early 2020. The samples were obtained from a phase I trial that was single-arm and open-label and tested tumor-infiltrating lymphocyte therapy combined with nivolumab in advanced non-small cell lung cancer. Blood mononuclear cells were isolated from EDTA tubes by Ficoll gradient and were snap-frozen as pellets, and DNA was extracted with a Qiagen mini-prep kit. This sample was taken from a study of TIL therapy for anti-PD-1-resistant metastatic lung cancer (dated by TCRdb to the early 2020s). General notes on the study: Tumors were harvested prior to any PD-1/PD-L1 blockade, after which nivolumab was administered to patients, and lymphodepletion, expanded TIL infusion and IL-2 were given to patients who progressed. Most of the cohort had lung adenocarcinoma, a handful of tumors were EGFR-mutant and two were ALK-rearranged, and half of the patients were current or former smokers. Across the cohort, whole-exome sequencing showed a median non-synonymous tumor mutation burden of approximately 1.5 mutations per megabase. Tumor and peripheral blood T cell receptor beta sequencing was used to track clonotypes across tumor, expanded TIL product and serial blood samples. Enrolled patients had a median age of roughly 54 years (range about 38-80) and a median tumor PD-L1 proportion score of over 5.5%. What the work shows at the level of the full study, not this receptor alone: The study protocol defined all tumor marker inferences as exploratory. Because the cohort was highly selected, with more treatment-naive, never-smoker and oncogene-addicted patients than is typical, generalizability is limited. Infused TIL clonotypes partially replaced the baseline peripheral repertoire then decayed over months, with no apparent association between persistence and response.

Rearrangement joined TRBV6-5 to TRBJ1-6; the best D guess is TRBD1, with 6 bases matching. The sequence was obtained from a woman between 25 and 85 years old with non-small cell lung cancer. Sample: blood, taken at baseline. The sequence in DNA is TGTGCCAGCAGTTACTCGACAGGCTATAATTCACCCCTCCACTTT. It translates to CASSYSTGYNSPLHF.